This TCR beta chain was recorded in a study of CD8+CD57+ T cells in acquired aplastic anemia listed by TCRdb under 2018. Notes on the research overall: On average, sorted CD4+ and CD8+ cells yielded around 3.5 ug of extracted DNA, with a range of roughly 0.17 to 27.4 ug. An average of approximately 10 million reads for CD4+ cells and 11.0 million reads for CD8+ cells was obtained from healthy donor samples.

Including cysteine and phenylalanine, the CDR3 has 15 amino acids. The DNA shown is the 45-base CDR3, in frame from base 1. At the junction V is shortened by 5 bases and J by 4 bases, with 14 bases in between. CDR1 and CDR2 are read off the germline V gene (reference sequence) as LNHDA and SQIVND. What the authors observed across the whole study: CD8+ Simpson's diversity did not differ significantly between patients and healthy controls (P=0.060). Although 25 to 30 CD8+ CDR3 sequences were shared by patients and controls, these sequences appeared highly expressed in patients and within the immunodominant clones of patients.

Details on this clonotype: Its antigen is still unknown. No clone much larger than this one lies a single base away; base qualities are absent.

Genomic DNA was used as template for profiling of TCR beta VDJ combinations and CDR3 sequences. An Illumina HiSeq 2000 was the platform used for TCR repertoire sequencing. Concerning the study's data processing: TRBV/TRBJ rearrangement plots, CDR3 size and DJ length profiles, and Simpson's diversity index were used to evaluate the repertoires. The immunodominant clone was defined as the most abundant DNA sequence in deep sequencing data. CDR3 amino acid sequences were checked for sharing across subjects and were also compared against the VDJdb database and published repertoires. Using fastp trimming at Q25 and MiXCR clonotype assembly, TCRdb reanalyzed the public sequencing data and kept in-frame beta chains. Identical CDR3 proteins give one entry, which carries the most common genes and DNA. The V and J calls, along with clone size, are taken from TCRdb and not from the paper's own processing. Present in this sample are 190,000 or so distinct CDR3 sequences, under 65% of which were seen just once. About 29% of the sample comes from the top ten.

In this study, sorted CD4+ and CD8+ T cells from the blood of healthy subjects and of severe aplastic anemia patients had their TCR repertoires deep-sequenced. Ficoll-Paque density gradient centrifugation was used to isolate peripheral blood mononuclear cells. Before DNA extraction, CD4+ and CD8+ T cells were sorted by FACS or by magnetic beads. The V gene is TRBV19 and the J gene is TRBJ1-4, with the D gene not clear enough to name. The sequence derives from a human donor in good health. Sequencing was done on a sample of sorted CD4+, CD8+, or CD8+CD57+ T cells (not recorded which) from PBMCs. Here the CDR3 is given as CASSDLRGYNEKLFF. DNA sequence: TGTGCCAGTAGTGACCTAAGAGGGTATAATGAAAAACTGTTTTTT.